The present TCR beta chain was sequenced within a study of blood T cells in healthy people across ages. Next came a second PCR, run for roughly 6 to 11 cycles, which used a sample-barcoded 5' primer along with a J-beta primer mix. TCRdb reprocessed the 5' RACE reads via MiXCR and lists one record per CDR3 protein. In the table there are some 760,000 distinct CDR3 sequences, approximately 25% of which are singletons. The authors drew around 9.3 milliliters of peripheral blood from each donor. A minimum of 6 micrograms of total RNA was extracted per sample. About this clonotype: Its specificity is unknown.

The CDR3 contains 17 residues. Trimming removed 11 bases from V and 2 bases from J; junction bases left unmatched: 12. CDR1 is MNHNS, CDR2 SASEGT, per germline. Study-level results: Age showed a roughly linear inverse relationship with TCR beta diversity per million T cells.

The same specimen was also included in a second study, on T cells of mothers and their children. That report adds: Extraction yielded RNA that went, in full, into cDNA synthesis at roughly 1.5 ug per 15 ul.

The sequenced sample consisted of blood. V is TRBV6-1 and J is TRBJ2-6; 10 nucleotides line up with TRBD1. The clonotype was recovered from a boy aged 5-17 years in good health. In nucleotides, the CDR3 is TGTGCCTGCGCCTCGGACAGGGGGGTGGCTGGGGCCAACGTCCTGACTTTC. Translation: CACASDRGVAGANVLTF.